What follows describes a single T cell receptor (beta chain). This entry comes from a study of CD8+CD57+ T cells in acquired aplastic anemia. TCR beta VDJ and CDR3 profiles were obtained from a genomic DNA template. TCRdb reprocessed the reads with MiXCR, giving one entry per CDR3 protein. The sample lists around 150,000 distinct CDR3 sequences, about 48% seen once, with about 1.1% in the top ten. Germline-derived CDR1 and CDR2 are SGHRS and YFSETQ. Trimming took 4 bases from V and 10 from J; bases not matched to a gene: 14. The CDR3 covers 16 residues. What was sequenced was sorted CD4+, CD8+, or CD8+CD57+ T cells (not recorded which) from PBMCs. The receptor was isolated from a human donor in good health. The genes are TRBV5-1 and TRBJ2-3, with TRBD1 identical over 11 bases. The CDR3 bases are TGCGCCAGCAGCCTGGACAGGGGGCCTCCAGTGGACGCGCAGTATTTT. Residues: CASSLDRGPPVDAQYF.